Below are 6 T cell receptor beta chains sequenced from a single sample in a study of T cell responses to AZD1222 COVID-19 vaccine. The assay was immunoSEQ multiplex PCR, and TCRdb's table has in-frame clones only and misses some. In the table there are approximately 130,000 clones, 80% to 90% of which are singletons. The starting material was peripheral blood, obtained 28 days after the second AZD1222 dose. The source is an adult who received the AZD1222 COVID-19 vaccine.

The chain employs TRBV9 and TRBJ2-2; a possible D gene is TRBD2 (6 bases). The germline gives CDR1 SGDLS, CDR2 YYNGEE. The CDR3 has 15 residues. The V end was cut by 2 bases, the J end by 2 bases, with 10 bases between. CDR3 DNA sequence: TGTGCCAGCAGCGTCGGGACTCATAACACCGGGGAGCTGTTTTTT. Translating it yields CASSVGTHNTGELFF.

The CDR3 region has the DNA TGTGCCAGCAGCTTATGGGGAGCGGGCAGGGGGCGCGGGGAGCAGTACTTC. Translation gives CASSLWGAGRGRGEQYF. V and J are TRBV7-3 and TRBJ2-7, with 8 bases fitting TRBD1. V was pared by 2 bases and J by 7 bases, with 16 bases of the junction left unmatched. Germline V gene data show CDR1 as SGHTA and CDR2 as FQGTGA. The CDR3 consists of 17 residues.

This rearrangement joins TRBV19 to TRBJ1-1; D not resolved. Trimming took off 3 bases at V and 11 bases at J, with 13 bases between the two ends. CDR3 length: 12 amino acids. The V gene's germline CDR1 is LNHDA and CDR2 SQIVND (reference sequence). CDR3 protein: CASSIWPPAAFF. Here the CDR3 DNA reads TGTGCCAGTAGTATTTGGCCCCCGGCGGCTTTCTTT.

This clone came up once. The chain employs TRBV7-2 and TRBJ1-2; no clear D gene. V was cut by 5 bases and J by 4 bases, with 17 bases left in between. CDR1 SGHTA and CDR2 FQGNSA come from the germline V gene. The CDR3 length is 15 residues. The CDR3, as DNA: TGTGCCAGCAGCCAAAGTCCGATTCCGGGCTATGGCTACACCTTC. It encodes CASSQSPIPGYGYTF.

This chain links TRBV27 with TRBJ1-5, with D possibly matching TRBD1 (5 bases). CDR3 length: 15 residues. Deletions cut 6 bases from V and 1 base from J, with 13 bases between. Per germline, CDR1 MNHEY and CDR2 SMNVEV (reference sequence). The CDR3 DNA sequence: TGTGCCAGCAGCCCCGGGACGACGAGCAATCAGCCCCAGCATTTT. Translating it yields CASSPGTTSNQPQHF.

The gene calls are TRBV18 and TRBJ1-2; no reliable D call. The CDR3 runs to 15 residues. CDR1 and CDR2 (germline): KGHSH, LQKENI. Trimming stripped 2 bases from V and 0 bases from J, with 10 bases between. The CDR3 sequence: CASSPLREANYGYTF. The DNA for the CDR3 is TGTGCCAGCTCACCATTGCGGGAAGCTAACTATGGCTACACCTTC.